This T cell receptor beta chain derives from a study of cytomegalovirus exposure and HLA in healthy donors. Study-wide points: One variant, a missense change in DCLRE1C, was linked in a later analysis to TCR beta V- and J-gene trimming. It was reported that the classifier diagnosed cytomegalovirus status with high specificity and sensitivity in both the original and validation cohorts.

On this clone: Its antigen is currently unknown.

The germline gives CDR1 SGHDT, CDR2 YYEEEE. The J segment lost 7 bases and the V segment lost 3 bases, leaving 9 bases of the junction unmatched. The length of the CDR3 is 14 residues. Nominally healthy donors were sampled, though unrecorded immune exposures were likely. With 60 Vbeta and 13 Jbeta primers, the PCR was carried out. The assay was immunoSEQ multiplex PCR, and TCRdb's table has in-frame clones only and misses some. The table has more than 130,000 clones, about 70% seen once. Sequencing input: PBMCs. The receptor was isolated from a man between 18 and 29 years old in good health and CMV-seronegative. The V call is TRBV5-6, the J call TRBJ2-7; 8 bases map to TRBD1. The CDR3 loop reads CASSSGTGPFEQYF. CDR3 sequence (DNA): TGTGCCAGCAGCTCCGGGACAGGTCCTTTTGAGCAGTACTTC.